This T cell receptor (beta chain) stems from a study of cytomegalovirus exposure and HLA in healthy donors. Primers included in the PCR were 60 Vbeta and 13 Jbeta primers. The method was immunoSEQ multiplex PCR; TCRdb's version includes in-frame clones alone and lacks a portion of them. Among roughly 130,000 clones listed, 65% to 75% were seen once. V lost 0 bases to trimming and J lost 3 bases, with 11 bases between them. Per the germline V gene, CDR1 is LGHNA and CDR2 is YNFKEQ. This CDR3 has 16 residues. This sequence originates from a woman aged 45-65 years in good health and CMV-seropositive. Sequencing was performed on PBMCs. This chain uses TRBV4-2 with TRBJ1-4; D not certain. The CDR3 here is CASSQDGRRANEKLFF. The CDR3, as DNA: TGTGCCAGCAGCCAAGACGGCCGGCGGGCTAATGAAAAACTGTTTTTT.